The sequence of this T cell receptor beta chain was determined in a study of T cells in Graves' hyperthyroidism and ophthalmopathy. RNA transcripts served as the template for amplifying TCR beta CDR3 regions. An initial round of RT-PCR targeting the TCR CDR3 relied on the HTBI primer set. Each CDR3 protein gets one entry after TCRdb re-called the multiplex PCR reads with MiXCR. This table holds roughly 380,000 distinct CDR3 sequences, roughly 13% found once. Trimming stripped 3 bases from V and 2 bases from J, with 14 bases between. Germline-derived CDR1 and CDR2 are ENHRY and SYGVKD. The CDR3 contains 15 residues.

The chain couples TRBV10-3 to TRBJ2-7; D may be TRBD2 (5 bases). The receptor comes from a man in his thirties or forties with Graves' hyperthyroidism that later progressed to Graves' ophthalmopathy. The sequencing sample was made of blood. The CDR3 nucleotides are TGTGCCATCAGTGACCCGGCCCCGGGAACCTACGAGCAGTACTTC. Its protein product is CAISDPAPGTYEQYF.